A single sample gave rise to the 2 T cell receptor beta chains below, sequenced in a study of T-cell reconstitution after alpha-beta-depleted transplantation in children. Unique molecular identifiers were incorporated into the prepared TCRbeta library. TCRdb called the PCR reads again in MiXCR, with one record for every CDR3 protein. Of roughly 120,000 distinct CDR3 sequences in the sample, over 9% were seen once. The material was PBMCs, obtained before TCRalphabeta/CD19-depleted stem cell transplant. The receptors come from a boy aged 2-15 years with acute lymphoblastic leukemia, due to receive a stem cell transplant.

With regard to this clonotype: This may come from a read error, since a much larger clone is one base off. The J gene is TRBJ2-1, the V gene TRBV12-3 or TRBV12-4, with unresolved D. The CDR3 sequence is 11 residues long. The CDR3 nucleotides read TGTGCCAGCAGTTTTCGGAGTGAGCGGTTCTTC. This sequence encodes CASSFRSERFF.

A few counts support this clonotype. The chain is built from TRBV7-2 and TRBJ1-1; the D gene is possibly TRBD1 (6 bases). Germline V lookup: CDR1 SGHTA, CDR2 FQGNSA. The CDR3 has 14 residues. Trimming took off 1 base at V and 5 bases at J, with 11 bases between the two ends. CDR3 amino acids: CASSLGGAGTEAFF. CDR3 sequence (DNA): TGTGCCAGCAGCTTAGGGGGGGCCGGAACTGAAGCTTTCTTT. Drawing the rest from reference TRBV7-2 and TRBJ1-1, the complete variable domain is GAGVSQSPSNKVTEKGKDVELRCDPISGHTALYWYRQSLGQGLEFLIYFQGNSAPDKSGLPSDRFSAERTGGSVSTLTIQRTQQEDSAVYLCASSLGGAGTEAFFGQGTRLTVV.